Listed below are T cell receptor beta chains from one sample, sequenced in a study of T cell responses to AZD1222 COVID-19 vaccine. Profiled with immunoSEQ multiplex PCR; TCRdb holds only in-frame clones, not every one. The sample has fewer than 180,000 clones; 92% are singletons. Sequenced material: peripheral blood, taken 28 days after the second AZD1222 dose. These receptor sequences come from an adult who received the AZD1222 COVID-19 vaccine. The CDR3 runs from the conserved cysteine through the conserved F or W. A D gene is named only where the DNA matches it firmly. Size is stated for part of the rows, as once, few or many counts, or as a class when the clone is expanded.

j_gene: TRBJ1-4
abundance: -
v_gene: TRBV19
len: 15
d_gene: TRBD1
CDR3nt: TGTGCCAGTAGCAGGCGGACAGGGATAAATGAAAAACTGTTTTTT
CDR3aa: CASSRRTGINEKLFF

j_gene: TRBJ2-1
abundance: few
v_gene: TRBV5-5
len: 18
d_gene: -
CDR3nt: TGTGCCAGCAGCTTGCTTGGGCGTAAGGATAGCTCCTACAATGAGCAGTTCTTC
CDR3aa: CASSLLGRKDSSYNEQFF

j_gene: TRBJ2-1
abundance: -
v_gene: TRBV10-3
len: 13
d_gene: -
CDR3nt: TGTGCCATCGCGGGACGGGACTACAATGAGCAGTTCTTC
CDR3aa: CAIAGRDYNEQFF

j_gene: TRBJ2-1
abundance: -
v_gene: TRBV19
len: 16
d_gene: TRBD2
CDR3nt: TGTGCCAGCCAAAGCTTAGCGGGAGTATTTTCCAATGAGCAGTTCTTC
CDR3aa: CASQSLAGVFSNEQFF

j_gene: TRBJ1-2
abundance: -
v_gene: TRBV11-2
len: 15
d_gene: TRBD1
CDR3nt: TGTGCCAGCAGCGATCCTAGGACAGGCAACTATGGCTACACCTTC
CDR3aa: CASSDPRTGNYGYTF

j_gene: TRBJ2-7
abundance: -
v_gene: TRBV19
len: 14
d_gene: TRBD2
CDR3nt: TGTGCCAGTAGTCCGAGACTAGCGGTACACGAGCAGTACTTC
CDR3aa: CASSPRLAVHEQYF

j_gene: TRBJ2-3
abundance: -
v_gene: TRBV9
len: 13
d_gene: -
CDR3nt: TGTGCCAGCAGCGTAGTCCTATCTGACACGCAGTATTTT
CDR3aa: CASSVVLSDTQYF

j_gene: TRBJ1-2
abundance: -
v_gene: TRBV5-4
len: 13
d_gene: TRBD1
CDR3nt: TGTGCCAGCAGCTCGGACAGGGGGTTTGGCTACACCTTC
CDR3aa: CASSSDRGFGYTF

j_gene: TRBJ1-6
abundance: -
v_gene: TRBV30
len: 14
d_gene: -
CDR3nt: TGTGCCTGGAGTCTTGGACGGAATAATTCACCCCTCCACTTT
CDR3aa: CAWSLGRNNSPLHF

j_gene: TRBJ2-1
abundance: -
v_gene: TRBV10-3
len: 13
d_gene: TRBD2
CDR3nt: TGTGCCAGCACTAGCGGGAGGAACAATGAGCAGTTCTTC
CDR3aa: CASTSGRNNEQFF

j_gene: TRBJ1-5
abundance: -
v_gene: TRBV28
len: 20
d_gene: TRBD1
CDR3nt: TGTGCCAGCAGTCCCCAGGGTTGGGACAGGGTTCGTTATAGCAATCAGCCCCAGCATTTT
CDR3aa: CASSPQGWDRVRYSNQPQHF

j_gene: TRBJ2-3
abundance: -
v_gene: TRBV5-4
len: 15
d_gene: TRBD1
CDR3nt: TGTGCCAGCAGCCCGGACAGGGGTCCCACAGATACGCAGTATTTT
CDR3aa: CASSPDRGPTDTQYF

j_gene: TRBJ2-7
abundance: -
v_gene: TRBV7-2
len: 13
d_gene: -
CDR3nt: TGTGCCAGCAGCCTAGGGTGGGCATACGAGCAGTACTTC
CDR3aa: CASSLGWAYEQYF

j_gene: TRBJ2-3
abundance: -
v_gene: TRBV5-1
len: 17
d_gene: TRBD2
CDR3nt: TGCGCCAGCAGCTTGGGGTGGTCTAGCGGGAGCACAGATACGCAGTATTTT
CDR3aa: CASSLGWSSGSTDTQYF

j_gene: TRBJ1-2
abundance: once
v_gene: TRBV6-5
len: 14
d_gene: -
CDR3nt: TGTGCCAGCAGTTACAGTACAGGGACCTATGGCTACACCTTC
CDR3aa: CASSYSTGTYGYTF

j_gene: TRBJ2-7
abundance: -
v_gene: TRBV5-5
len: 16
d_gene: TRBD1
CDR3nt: TGTGCCAGCAGCTCCTGGGGACAGGGGGGGATGTACGAGCAGTACTTC
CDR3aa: CASSSWGQGGMYEQYF

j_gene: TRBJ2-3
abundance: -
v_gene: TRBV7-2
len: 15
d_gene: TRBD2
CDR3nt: TGTGCCAGCTCAACCAGCGGGACCATCACAGATACGCAGTATTTT
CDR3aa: CASSTSGTITDTQYF

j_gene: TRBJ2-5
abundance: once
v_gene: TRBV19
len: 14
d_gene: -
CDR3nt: TGTGCCAGTATGAGGGGAAGGGACCAAGAGACCCAGTACTTC
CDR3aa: CASMRGRDQETQYF

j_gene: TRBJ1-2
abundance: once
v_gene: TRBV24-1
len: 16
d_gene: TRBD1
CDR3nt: TGTGCCACCAGTGACACCAATAGACAGGGGGCGGATGGCTACACCTTC
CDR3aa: CATSDTNRQGADGYTF

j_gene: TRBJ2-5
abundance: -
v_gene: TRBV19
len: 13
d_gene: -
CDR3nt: TGTGCCAGTAAATGGAGGGGACAAGAGACCCAGTACTTC
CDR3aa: CASKWRGQETQYF

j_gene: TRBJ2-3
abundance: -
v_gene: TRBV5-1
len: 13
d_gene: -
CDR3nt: TGCGCCAGCAGCGGGTCGTTCACAGATACGCAGTATTTT
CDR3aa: CASSGSFTDTQYF

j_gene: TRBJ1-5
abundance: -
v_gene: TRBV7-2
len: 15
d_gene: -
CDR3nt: TGTGCCAGCAGCTTAACAGGGATGTCAGGTCAGCCCCAGCATTTT
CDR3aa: CASSLTGMSGQPQHF

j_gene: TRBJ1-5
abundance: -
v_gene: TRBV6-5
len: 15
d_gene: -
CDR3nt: TGTGCCAGCAAGGCGGATACTCGGGGCAATCAGCCCCAGCATTTT
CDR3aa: CASKADTRGNQPQHF

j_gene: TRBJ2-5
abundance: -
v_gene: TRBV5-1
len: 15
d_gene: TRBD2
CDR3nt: TGCGCCAGCAGGGGACTAGCAACCGCACGGGAGACCCAGTACTTC
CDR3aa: CASRGLATARETQYF

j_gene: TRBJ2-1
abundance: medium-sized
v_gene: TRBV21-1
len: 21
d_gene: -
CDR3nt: TGTGCCAGCAGCAAAGCGCTTCGGGACAGGGGCCTAAATCTCTCCTACAATGAGCAGTTCTTC
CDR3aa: CASSKALRDRGLNLSYNEQFF

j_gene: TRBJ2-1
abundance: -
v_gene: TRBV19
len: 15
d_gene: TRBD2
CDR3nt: TGTGCCAGTAGCCGGACTAGTCTCTCCTACAATGAGCAGTTCTTC
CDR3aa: CASSRTSLSYNEQFF

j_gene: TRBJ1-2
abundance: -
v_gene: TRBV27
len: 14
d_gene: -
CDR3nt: TGTGCCAGCAGTGGCCTACAACGTAACTATGGCTACACCTTC
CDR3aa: CASSGLQRNYGYTF

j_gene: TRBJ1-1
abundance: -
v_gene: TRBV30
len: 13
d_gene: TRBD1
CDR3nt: TGTGCCTGGAGTGACAGGGGTTACACTGAAGCTTTCTTT
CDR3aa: CAWSDRGYTEAFF

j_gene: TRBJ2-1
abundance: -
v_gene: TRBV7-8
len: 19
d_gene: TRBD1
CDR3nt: TGTGCCAGCAGCTTAGCGGAGTGGTACGGACAGGGATCGGGGAATGAGCAGTTCTTC
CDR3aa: CASSLAEWYGQGSGNEQFF

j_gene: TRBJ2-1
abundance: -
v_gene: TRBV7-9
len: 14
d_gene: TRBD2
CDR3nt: TGTGCCAGCAGCTTACTAGCGGGATTTTATGAGCAGTTCTTC
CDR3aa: CASSLLAGFYEQFF

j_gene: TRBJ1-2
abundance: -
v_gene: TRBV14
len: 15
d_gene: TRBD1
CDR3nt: TGTGCCAGCAGCGGACATCACAGGGGGATCTATGGCTACACCTTC
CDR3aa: CASSGHHRGIYGYTF

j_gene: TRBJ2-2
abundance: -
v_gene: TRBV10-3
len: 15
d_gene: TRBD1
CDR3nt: TGTGCCATCAGCCGACAGGGGTCGGACACCGGGGAGCTGTTTTTT
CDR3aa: CAISRQGSDTGELFF

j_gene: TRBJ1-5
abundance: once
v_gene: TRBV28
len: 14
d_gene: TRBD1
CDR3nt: TGTGCCAGCAGTTCAACAGGGGGCAGCCAGCCCCAGCATTTT
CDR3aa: CASSSTGGSQPQHF

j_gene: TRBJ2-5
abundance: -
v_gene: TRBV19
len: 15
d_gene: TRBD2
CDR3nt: TGTGCCAGTAGTCGGCTAGCGGGAGTGGGGGAGACCCAGTACTTC
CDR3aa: CASSRLAGVGETQYF

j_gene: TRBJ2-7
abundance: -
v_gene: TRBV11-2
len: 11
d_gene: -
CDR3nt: TGTGCCAGCAGTATTTCCTACGAGCAGTACTTC
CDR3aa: CASSISYEQYF

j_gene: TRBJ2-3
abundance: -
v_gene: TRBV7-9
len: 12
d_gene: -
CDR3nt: TGTGCCAGCAGCCCGGGCACAGATACGCAGTATTTT
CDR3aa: CASSPGTDTQYF

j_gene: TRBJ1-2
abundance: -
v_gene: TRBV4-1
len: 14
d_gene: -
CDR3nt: TGCGCCAGCAGCCAAGTTGAGGGAAGAGCGGGCTACACCTTC
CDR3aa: CASSQVEGRAGYTF

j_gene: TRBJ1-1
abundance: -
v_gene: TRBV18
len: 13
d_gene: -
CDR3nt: TGTGCCAGCTCACCGCGGGGTAACACTGAAGCTTTCTTT
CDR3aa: CASSPRGNTEAFF

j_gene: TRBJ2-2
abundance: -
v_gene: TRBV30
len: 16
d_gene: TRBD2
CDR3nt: TGTGCCTCTCGGTTCTCCCCTAGCGGGGTGACCGGGGAGCTGTTTTTT
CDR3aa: CASRFSPSGVTGELFF

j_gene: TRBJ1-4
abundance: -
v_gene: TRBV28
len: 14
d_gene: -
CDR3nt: TGTGCCAGCAGTTCAGGGGCGCCCAATGAAAAACTGTTTTTT
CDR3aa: CASSSGAPNEKLFF

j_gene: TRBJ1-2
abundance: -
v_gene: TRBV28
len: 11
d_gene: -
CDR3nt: TGTGCCACCACAGGGAACGATGGCTACACCTTC
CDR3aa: CATTGNDGYTF

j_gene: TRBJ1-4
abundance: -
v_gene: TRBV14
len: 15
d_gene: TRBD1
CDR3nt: TGTGCCAGCAGCCAAGGACAGGGGGTGTTTGAAAAACTGTTTTTT
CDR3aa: CASSQGQGVFEKLFF

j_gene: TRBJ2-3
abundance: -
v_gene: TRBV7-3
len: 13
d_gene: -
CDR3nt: TGTGCCAGCAGCCACGGAGCGGCAGATACGCAGTATTTT
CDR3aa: CASSHGAADTQYF

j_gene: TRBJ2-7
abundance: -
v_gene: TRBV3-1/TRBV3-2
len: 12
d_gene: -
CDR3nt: TGTGCCAGCAGCCAAGATTTGCTCGAGCAGTACTTC
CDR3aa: CASSQDLLEQYF

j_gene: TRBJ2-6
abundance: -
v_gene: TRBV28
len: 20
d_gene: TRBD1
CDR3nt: TGTGCCAGCAGTTTGGGGGTCCGGGACAGCCCCATCTCTGGGGCCAACGTCCTGACTTTC
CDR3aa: CASSLGVRDSPISGANVLTF